The text below deals with one TCR beta chain. Its specificity is not known. The assay was immunoSEQ multiplex PCR, and TCRdb's table has in-frame clones only and misses some. Of 150,000 or so clones listed, nearly 90% were seen once; the top ten hold 5.1%. CDR1 and CDR2 from the germline V gene are MDHEN and SYDVKM. There are 12 residues in the CDR3. V shed 6 bases and J shed 2 bases, with 7 bases lying between them. This record comes from a study of T cell responses to AZD1222 COVID-19 vaccine. Findings and limits, study-wide: No day 14 peak samples; only post-peak repertoires were characterized. CD4 TCRs associated with vaccination spanned spike, dominating at 160-218 and 743-854. Reportedly, nearly half the spike-specific TCRs target unmutated variant regions.

The sequences come from peripheral blood, collected on day 0 of AZD1222 vaccination. This receptor was identified in an adult in good health. This sequence joins TRBV28 and TRBJ1-1; D unclear. This CDR3 reads CASRDHNTEAFF. The CDR3 DNA reads as TGTGCCAGCAGGGACCACAACACTGAAGCTTTCTTT.